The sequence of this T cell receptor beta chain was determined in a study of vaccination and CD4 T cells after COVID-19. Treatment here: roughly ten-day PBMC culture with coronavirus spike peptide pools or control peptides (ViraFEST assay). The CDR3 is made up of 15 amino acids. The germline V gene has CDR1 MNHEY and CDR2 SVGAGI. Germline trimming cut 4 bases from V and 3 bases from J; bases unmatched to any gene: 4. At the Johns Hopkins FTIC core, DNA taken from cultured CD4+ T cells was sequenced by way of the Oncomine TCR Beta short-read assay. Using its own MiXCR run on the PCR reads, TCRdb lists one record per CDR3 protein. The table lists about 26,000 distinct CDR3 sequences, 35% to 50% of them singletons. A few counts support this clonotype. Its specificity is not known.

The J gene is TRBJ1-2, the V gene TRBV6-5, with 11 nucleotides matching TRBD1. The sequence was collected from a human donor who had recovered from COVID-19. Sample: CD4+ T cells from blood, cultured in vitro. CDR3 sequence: CASSLDRGRDYGYTF. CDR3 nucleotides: TGTGCCAGCAGTTTGGACAGGGGGCGGGACTATGGCTACACCTTC.